Below, one TCR beta chain is given with its context. Its antigen is currently unknown. These data come from a study of T cell responses to AZD1222 COVID-19 vaccine. Overall study: Pooled samples include second doses given at about 4 or 12 weeks.

Germline CDR1 and CDR2: SGHDT and YYEEEE. Trimming took 1 base from V and 5 from J, leaving 15 bases between them. The CDR3 sequence is 16 residues long. Clones were sequenced by immunoSEQ multiplex PCR, and TCRdb holds only the in-frame ones, with some missing. The sample yields over 100,000 clones, over 75% seen once. Study findings and constraints: Donors were chiefly white British, with a greater number of females, and clonal diversity was perhaps underestimated. Two doses of AZD1222 preceded a rise in Spike-specific TCR breadth and depth. Repertoires were obtained only post-peak T cell response.

Sequencing was performed on peripheral blood, taken on day 0 of AZD1222 vaccination. This TCR was sampled from an adult in good health. This sequence joins TRBV5-6 and TRBJ2-2; tentatively, D is TRBD1 (6 bases). Here the CDR3 reads CASSLLARGITGELFF. CDR3 nucleotides: TGTGCCAGCAGCTTGCTGGCCAGGGGAATAACCGGGGAGCTGTTTTTT.